These T cell receptor beta chains were read from a single sample in a study of control samples from healthy donors and cancer patients. Method: immunoSEQ multiplex PCR; TCRdb's copy keeps in-frame clones and lacks some. The sample holds 65,000 to 90,000 clones; around 87% are singletons and the top ten take roughly a fifth. The sequencing input was blood. These TCRs come from a man in his fifties in good health. Both conserved end residues are part of each CDR3. D genes are given only for firm matches. Clone size is stated in some rows and not others, as once, few, many or a class when expanded.

TRBD1	TRBV4-1	NA	TRBJ2-7	TGCGCCAGCAGCCAATCCGGGACAGGGGGCCGCTACGAGCAGTACTTC	CASSQSGTGGRYEQYF
TRBD2	TRBV27	NA	TRBJ2-1	TGTGCCAGCAGTGTGACTAGCGGATTTACCTACAATGAGCAGTTCTTC	CASSVTSGFTYNEQFF
TRBD2	TRBV5-1	NA	TRBJ2-2	TGCGCCAGCAGCGTTAGCGGGGGGGCGTCCGGGGAGCTGTTTTTT	CASSVSGGASGELFF
NA	TRBV2	NA	TRBJ1-1	TGTGCCAGCAGAAGGGACGCCGGCACTGAAGCTTTCTTT	CASRRDAGTEAFF
NA	TRBV6-5	NA	TRBJ2-7	TGTGCCAGCAGTTACTCGACATCTCCTACCTACGAGCAGTACTTC	CASSYSTSPTYEQYF
NA	TRBV4-3	NA	TRBJ2-1	TGCGCCAGCAGCCAAGAGTTGAACTTACCCAATGAGCAGTTCTTC	CASSQELNLPNEQFF
TRBD2	TRBV5-5	NA	TRBJ2-5	TGTGCCAGCACCCGGGTGGCTAGCGGGCCGCAAGAGACCCAGTACTTC	CASTRVASGPQETQYF
NA	TRBV29-1	NA	TRBJ1-1	TGCAGCGCCACCGGATTGGCGGGCACTGAAGCTTTCTTT	CSATGLAGTEAFF
NA	TRBV9	few	TRBJ2-1	TGTGCCAGCAGGGCCCCCGGGGACTCCTACAATGAGCAGTTCTTC	CASRAPGDSYNEQFF
TRBD2	TRBV7-3	NA	TRBJ2-3	TGTGCCAGCAGCCCTAGACTAGCGGGAGGGCAAGATACGCAGTATTTT	CASSPRLAGGQDTQYF
NA	TRBV19	NA	TRBJ1-6	TGTGCCAGTACCAAGACAGGCTCAAATTCACCCCTCCACTTT	CASTKTGSNSPLHF
NA	TRBV4-1	NA	TRBJ2-7	TGCGCCAGCAGCCAAGAGTCGGGATACGAGCAGTACTTC	CASSQESGYEQYF
NA	TRBV5-4	NA	TRBJ1-3	TGTGCCACCGAGGTGGGCACTGGAAACACCATATATTTT	CATEVGTGNTIYF
NA	TRBV9	NA	TRBJ2-5	TGTGCCAGCAGCGTAACGAGAGAAGGGGGAGAGACCCAGTACTTC	CASSVTREGGETQYF
TRBD1	TRBV7-2	NA	TRBJ1-5	TGTGCCAGCAGCTTACGACAGGGGGATCAGCCCCAGCATTTT	CASSLRQGDQPQHF
NA	TRBV6-6	NA	TRBJ2-1	TGTGCCAGCAGTCTTTTCGGGCAGAATGAGCAGTTCTTC	CASSLFGQNEQFF
NA	TRBV5-1	once	TRBJ2-3	TGCGCCAGCAGCTTGGCCTGGCGGGGTATTCTCACAGATACGCAGTATTTT	CASSLAWRGILTDTQYF
NA	TRBV5-4	NA	TRBJ2-5	TGTGCCAGCAGTTATAAGTGGGAGGAGACCCAGTACTTC	CASSYKWEETQYF
NA	TRBV6-5	NA	TRBJ2-7	TGTGCCAGCAGTTACGACTACCTGAGCTCCTACGAGCAGTACTTC	CASSYDYLSSYEQYF
NA	TRBV24-1	NA	TRBJ1-5	TGTGCCACCAGTGATACGAATCAGCCCCAGCATTTT	CATSDTNQPQHF
TRBD1	TRBV30	NA	TRBJ1-6	TGTGCCTGGAGAGAGGGGGCAGGGGCTTCACCCCTCCACTTT	CAWREGAGASPLHF
TRBD1	TRBV11-1	NA	TRBJ2-1	TGTGCCAGCAGGAGGGGACAGGACTACAATGAGCAGTTCTTC	CASRRGQDYNEQFF
TRBD2	TRBV11-2	NA	TRBJ2-1	TGTGCCAGCAGCTTACGAGCTAGCGGGAGGGCCGGCCCCTACAATGAGCAGTTCTTC	CASSLRASGRAGPYNEQFF
NA	TRBV7-2	few	TRBJ1-1	TGTGCCAGCAGCTTAGTCCGGGTCACTGAAGCTTTCTTT	CASSLVRVTEAFF
NA	TRBV7-2	NA	TRBJ1-5	TGTGCCAGCAGCCGGTCTGGGGGTAGCAATCAGCCCCAGCATTTT	CASSRSGGSNQPQHF
NA	TRBV18	NA	TRBJ1-2	TGTGCCAGCTCACCAATTAATGGCGGCCCGGAAGGCTACACCTTC	CASSPINGGPEGYTF
NA	TRBV5-5	NA	TRBJ1-5	TGTGCCAGCAGCCACACGAGGGGAGGCCAGCCCCAGCATTTT	CASSHTRGGQPQHF
NA	TRBV5-8	few	TRBJ1-5	TGTGCCAGCAGCTTGGTGGCCAGCCTCAATCAGCCCCAGCATTTT	CASSLVASLNQPQHF
NA	TRBV6-2/TRBV6-3	NA	TRBJ2-1	TGTGCCAGCAGTAACAGGGTAAATGAGCAGTTCTTC	CASSNRVNEQFF
NA	TRBV7-2	NA	TRBJ1-5	TGTGCCAGCAGCTTATGGGGTGGAATTAGTAGCAATCAGCCCCAGCATTTT	CASSLWGGISSNQPQHF
NA	TRBV29-1	NA	TRBJ1-1	TGCAGCGGTAAGAGACAGAGTAACACTGAAGCTTTCTTT	CSGKRQSNTEAFF
NA	TRBV2	NA	TRBJ2-4	TGTGCCAGCGATGGGGGCCGGGACATTCAGTACTTC	CASDGGRDIQYF
NA	TRBV7-2	NA	TRBJ1-2	TGTGCCAGCAGCTTAGGATGGACGGGGTCCTATGGCTACACCTTC	CASSLGWTGSYGYTF
NA	TRBV19	NA	TRBJ1-1	TGTGCCAGTAGTAGGGGGGGGAGGAACGGTAACACTGAAGCTTTCTTT	CASSRGGRNGNTEAFF
NA	TRBV10-2	NA	TRBJ1-1	TGCGCCAGCAGTGAGTCGCAAGGGGCTGAAGCTTTCTTT	CASSESQGAEAFF
TRBD2	TRBV12-5	NA	TRBJ2-1	TGTGCTAGTGGTCCCGGACTAGCGGCTACCAATGAGCAGTTCTTC	CASGPGLAATNEQFF
TRBD2	TRBV30	NA	TRBJ2-3	TGTGCCTGGACTAGCGGGAGCACAGATACGCAGTATTTT	CAWTSGSTDTQYF
TRBD2	TRBV13	NA	TRBJ2-1	TGTGCCAGCAGCACCGGGACTAGCGGGGGGGCCCGGAATGAGCAGTTCTTC	CASSTGTSGGARNEQFF